The 27 T cell receptor beta chains reported below all come from one sample, sequenced in a study of molecular identifiers for immune sequencing clone quantification. TCRdb itself ran the PCR reads through MiXCR, one entry per CDR3 protein. The repertoire holds just under 650,000 distinct CDR3 sequences, with 15% to 20% as singletons. The specimen was naive CD8+ T cells from blood, with Jurkat cell RNA spiked in. The subset was: FACS-sorted CD8+CD4-CCR7+CD45RA+ naive T cells. The origin of the receptors is a human donor in good health. Some libraries in this study had Jurkat cell RNA spiked in.

This clonotype has a count of ten or more. The genes are TRBV2 and TRBJ2-7; D gene ambiguous. Germline CDR1 reads SNHLY; CDR2 reads FYNNEI. V was clipped by 4 bases and J by 0 bases, with 10 bases between them. This CDR3 contains 14 residues. The CDR3 here is CASSAEASSYEQYF. For the CDR3, the DNA is TGTGCCAGCAGTGCCGAGGCGAGCTCCTACGAGCAGTACTTC.

In its sample, this clonotype was seen many times. The chain couples TRBV6-2 or TRBV6-3 to TRBJ1-1; D unclear. In germline, CDR1 is MNHEY, CDR2 SVGEGT. V was trimmed by 0 bases and J by 6 bases, leaving 14 bases between them. The CDR3 is made up of 15 amino acids. This CDR3 reads CASSYSQKGLAEAFF. The CDR3 coding sequence is TGTGCCAGCAGTTACTCTCAGAAAGGGTTGGCTGAAGCTTTCTTT.

V and J are TRBV21-1 and TRBJ2-7; TRBD1 is taken as the D call from the table, unchecked against the DNA. TRBV21-1 is shown as a pseudogene. This CDR3 comprises 16 residues. The CDR3 loop is CASSWPRQRAPYEQYF. CDR3 bases: TGTGCCAGCAGCTGGCCCAGACAGCGGGCCCCCTACGAGCAGTACTTC.

There are a few counts of this clonotype. V is TRBV20-1 and J is TRBJ2-3; D is undetermined. Trimming took off 3 bases at V and 6 bases at J, with 13 bases between the two ends. This CDR3 has 13 amino acids. Germline-derived CDR1 and CDR2 are DFQATT and SNEGSKA (reference sequence). CDR3 DNA sequence: TGCAGTGCTAGTGGAGATAGTGGGGATACGCAGTATTTT. Translation: CSASGDSGDTQYF.

Note on this clonotype: A much larger clone lies a single base off, so this may be a read error. The gene calls are TRBV29-1 and TRBJ2-1; tentative D call: TRBD2 (6 bases). The CDR3 runs to 12 residues. Germline CDR1 is SQVTM and CDR2 is ANQGSEA. CDR3 nucleotides: TGCAGCGTCGAGTGGGGGGATGATGAGCAGTCCTTC. Protein sequence: CSVEWGDDEQSF.

The chain is built from TRBV28 and TRBJ2-3; no clear D gene. This CDR3 contains 19 residues. In germline, CDR1 is MDHEN, CDR2 SYDVKM. Trimming stripped 2 bases from V and 0 bases from J, with 21 bases between. CDR3 loop: CASSLSWTDEHNSTDTQYF. The CDR3 DNA is TGTGCCAGCAGTTTAAGTTGGACGGACGAACATAATAGCACAGATACGCAGTATTTT.

The chain is built from TRBV5-6 and TRBJ2-2, with 10 bases that match TRBD2. V lost 1 base and J lost 1; bases outside the gene matches: 7. The CDR3 totals 18 residues. Germline loops: CDR1 SGHDT, CDR2 YYEEEE. CDR3 region: CASSLFSSGRLNTGELFF. In DNA, the CDR3 is TGTGCCAGCAGCTTGTTCTCTAGCGGGAGACTGAACACCGGGGAGCTGTTTTTT.

Ten or more counts support this clonotype. The rearrangement joins TRBV27 to TRBJ2-7, with D unclear. Per germline, CDR1 MNHEY and CDR2 SMNVEV (reference sequence). The CDR3 spans 13 residues. V lost 2 bases and J lost 4, with 9 bases in between. This CDR3 is CASSLQEAYEQYF. DNA for the CDR3: TGTGCCAGCAGTTTACAGGAAGCTTACGAGCAGTACTTC.

This clonotype was recorded at least ten times. The chain links TRBV19 to TRBJ1-5, with D maybe TRBD1 (5 bases). The CDR3 sequence is 13 residues long. The germline gives CDR1 LNHDA, CDR2 SQIVND (reference sequence). Trimming left V 9 bases short and J 3 bases short, with 12 bases between. CDR3 loop: CASRGGDNQPQHF. Here the CDR3 DNA reads TGTGCCAGCCGGGGCGGAGACAATCAGCCCCAGCATTTT.

As regards this clonotype: This may be a read error: a much more frequent sequence differs by one nucleotide. V gene TRBV15 combines with J gene TRBJ1-5; 11 nucleotides agree with TRBD1. Per germline, CDR1 LNHNV and CDR2 YYDKDF (reference sequence). CDR3 length: 15 amino acids. The CDR3 region has the DNA TGTGCCGCCAGCAAAGGACAGGGGGCTACTCAGCCCCAGCATTTT. Protein sequence: CAASKGQGATQPQHF.

The table lists this clonotype with many counts. The J gene is TRBJ2-7, the V gene TRBV6-5, with 8 positions matching TRBD1. The CDR3 is 15 amino acids. J gave up 3 bases and V 1 base, and 5 bases lay outside the gene matches. Germline CDR1 MNHEY, CDR2 SVGAGI. CDR3 DNA sequence: TGTGCCAGCAGTTACTATGGACAGGGATACTACGAGCAGTACTTC. Amino acid sequence: CASSYYGQGYYEQYF.

This clonotype was counted many times. The chain combines TRBV20-1 with TRBJ1-2; a weak D match, TRBD1 (6 bases). Looked up from germline, CDR1 is DFQATT and CDR2 is SNEGSKA (reference sequence). The CDR3 consists of 12 residues. Trimming left V 7 bases short and J 1 base short, with 10 bases between. This CDR3 reads CSVRTDNYGYTF. The CDR3 DNA sequence: TGCAGTGTCCGGACAGATAACTATGGCTACACCTTC.

Remarks on this clonotype: A read error may explain this, as a much larger clone is one base away. This sequence joins TRBV7-9 and TRBJ1-4, with D maybe TRBD1 (5 bases). This CDR3 contains 14 residues. CDR1 SEHNR and CDR2 FQNEAQ come from the germline V gene (reference sequence). The CDR3 spells CASSFRDGNEKLLF. CDR3 DNA sequence: TGTGCCAGCAGCTTCAGGGACGGCAATGAAAAACTGCTTTTT.

The chain has TRBV19 and TRBJ2-3, with D possibly called TRBD1 or TRBD2 (5 bases each). V gave up 5 bases and J gave up 4 bases, with 22 bases separating them. Germline lookup yields CDR1 LNHDA and CDR2 SQIVND (reference sequence). This CDR3 is built from 17 residues. The CDR3 loop is CASSLMGTTVASDTQYF. The CDR3 DNA is TGTGCCAGTAGTCTTATGGGGACCACAGTTGCCTCAGATACGCAGTATTTT.

Ten or more counts support this clonotype. The V call is TRBV7-9, the J call TRBJ2-7, with D perhaps TRBD2 (5 bases). Looked up from germline, CDR1 is SEHNR and CDR2 is FQNEAQ (reference sequence). This CDR3 is built from 12 residues. V lost 6 bases, J lost 5 bases, and 11 bases lay in between. The CDR3 DNA follows: TGTGCCAGCAGTCCTCCCGGGGACGAGCAGTACTTC. This gives the protein CASSPPGDEQYF.

Many counts were recorded for this clonotype. This chain connects TRBV5-1 to TRBJ2-3, with D possibly TRBD2 on 7 matching bases. Germline V gene lookup returns CDR1 SGHRS and CDR2 YFSETQ. The CDR3 length is 15 residues. V shed 0 bases and J shed 5 bases, with 13 bases lying between them. The CDR3 spells CASSLGGLGGDTQYF. The CDR3 DNA sequence: TGCGCCAGCAGCTTGGGTGGACTAGGGGGAGATACGCAGTATTTT. The whole variable domain, remainder taken from reference TRBV5-1 and TRBJ2-3, is KAGVTQTPRYLIKTRGQQVTLSCSPISGHRSVSWYQQTPGQGLQFLFEYFSETQRNKGNFPGRFSGRQFSNSRSEMNVSTLELGDSALYLCASSLGGLGGDTQYFGPGTRLTVL.

The table lists this clonotype with many counts. The chain uses TRBV5-1 and TRBJ1-2; D ambiguous. Germline-derived CDR1 and CDR2 are SGHRS and YFSETQ. The CDR3 sequence is 15 residues long. Trimming cost V 3 bases and J 2 bases, with 14 bases left between them. CDR3 loop: CASSYDYTDNYGYTF. In DNA, the CDR3 is TGCGCCAGCAGCTACGACTATACAGACAACTATGGCTACACCTTC.

This clonotype was seen at least ten times. The V and J genes are TRBV7-9 and TRBJ2-3; no clear D gene. Germline CDR1 SEHNR, CDR2 FQNEAQ (reference sequence). V was shortened by 3 bases and J by 6 bases, with 13 bases between the two germline ends. The CDR3 consists of 14 residues. The CDR3 sequence is CASSFRHPTDTQYF. For the CDR3, the DNA is TGTGCCAGCAGCTTTCGGCACCCAACCGATACGCAGTATTTT. Looking up the rest from reference TRBV7-9 and TRBJ2-3 gives the full variable domain: DTGVSQNPRHKITKRGQNVTFRCDPISEHNRLYWYRQTLGQGPEFLTYFQNEAQLEKSRLLSDRFSAERPKGSFSTLEIQRTEQGDSAMYLCASSFRHPTDTQYFGPGTRLTVL.

This clonotype has ten or more counts. The V call is TRBV5-6, the J call TRBJ1-1, with D unresolved. The germline V gene has CDR1 SGHDT and CDR2 YYEEEE. V was clipped by 0 bases and J by 7 bases, with 7 bases between them. This CDR3 contains 12 residues. CDR3 nucleotide sequence: TGTGCCAGCAGCTTGGGACACTATGAAGCTTTCTTT. Protein sequence: CASSLGHYEAFF.

In this sample, this clonotype turned up a few times. V is TRBV13 and J is TRBJ2-1, with 15 bases identical to TRBD2. The V and J ends lost 5 bases and 9 bases, in that order; junction bases with no gene match: 8. Germline CDR1 PRHDT, CDR2 FYEKMQ (reference sequence). This CDR3 spans 16 amino acids. As DNA, the CDR3 is TGTGCCAGCAGCCTTGGACTAGCGGGGGGGCTAGGTGAGCAGTTCTTC. Translating it yields CASSLGLAGGLGEQFF. The whole variable domain, remainder taken from reference TRBV13 and TRBJ2-1, is AAGVIQSPRHLIKEKRETATLKCYPIPRHDTVYWYQQGPGQDPQFLISFYEKMQSDKGSIPDRFSAQQFSDYHSELNMSSLELGDSALYFCASSLGLAGGLGEQFFGPGTRLTVL.

This clonotype has a handful of counts. The rearrangement links TRBV4-2 to TRBJ2-5; no reliable D call. Trimming left V 2 bases short and J 10 bases short, with 14 bases between. This CDR3 has 13 amino acids. The germline gives CDR1 LGHNA, CDR2 YNFKEQ. The CDR3 DNA reads TGTGCCAGCAGCCAACTATCCCAGGCGTTCCAGTACTTC. The encoded protein is CASSQLSQAFQYF.

This clonotype has a count of ten or more. The chain is built from TRBV27 and TRBJ2-3, with 7 bases that match TRBD1. Germline V lookup: CDR1 MNHEY, CDR2 SMNVEV (reference sequence). The junction had 7 bases not matched to a gene; V was cut back by 5 bases and J by 2 bases. This CDR3 comprises 15 residues. CDR3 coding DNA: TGTGCCAGCAGTCCCTTGGACAGGATCACAGATACGCAGTATTTT. Protein product: CASSPLDRITDTQYF.

The chain is built from TRBV7-9 and TRBJ2-7; maybe TRBD2 (5 bases). The CDR3 extends over 15 amino acids. Germline V gene data show CDR1 as SEHNR and CDR2 as FQNEAQ (reference sequence). V lost 4 bases and J lost 0, with 13 bases in between. The CDR3 coding sequence is TGTGCCAGCAGCTCACGGGGTGCCAGCTCCTACGAGCAGTACTTC. It codes for CASSSRGASSYEQYF.

As for this clonotype: A read error may explain this, as a much larger clone is one base away. CDR3 DNA: TGTGCCAGCGGCCAGTCGCGCGCGAGCTCCTACAATGAGCAGTTCTTC. Amino acids: CASGQSRASSYNEQFF. The chain employs TRBV7-8 and TRBJ2-1; D call uncertain. The CDR3 extends over 16 amino acids. Trimming removed 8 bases from V and 0 bases from J, with 17 bases in between. Looked up from germline, CDR1 is SGHVS and CDR2 is FQNEAQ.

On this clonotype: The final CDR3 position lacks the conserved phenylalanine or tryptophan, pointing to a likely read error. CDR3 DNA sequence: TGTGCCAGCAGCTTACTTCTCCCTTCGGGTGCTGAGCAGTTCCTC. Amino acid sequence: CASSLLLPSGAEQFL. The rearrangement links TRBV11-2 to TRBJ2-1, with D hard to call. The CDR3 consists of 15 residues. The V and J ends lost 2 bases and 9 bases respectively, with 17 bases between them. Germline CDR1 and CDR2: SGHAT and FQNNGV.

This clonotype was observed at least ten times. The chain carries TRBV4-3 and TRBJ2-1, with D possibly being TRBD1 (7 bases). V was cut by 6 bases and J by 8 bases, with 17 bases left in between. CDR1 and CDR2 from the germline V gene are LGHNA and YSLEER. The CDR3 has 14 amino acids. In DNA, the CDR3 is TGCGCCAGCAGTTTTGCACAGGGGACTTATGAGCAGTTCTTC. Protein product: CASSFAQGTYEQFF.

As to this clonotype: The junction differs from germline at one of its ends, possibly a read error. The chain employs TRBV28 and TRBJ2-7; maybe TRBD1 (6 bases). There are 13 residues in the CDR3. Germline CDR1 is MDHEN and CDR2 is SYDVKM. The CDR3 sequence: CAISSGQTYEQYF. The CDR3 coding sequence is TGTGCCATCAGTTCCGGACAGACCTACGAGCAGTACTTC.